The table lists the clone carrying this T cell receptor beta chain with a count of one. TCRdb keeps only in-frame clones here, not all; method: immunoSEQ multiplex PCR. The table lists 160,000 or so clones, more than 65% of them singletons. The data derive from a study of blood T cell repertoires in COVID-19. The receptor comes from a man aged 45-65 years who had recovered from COVID-19. Material for sequencing was PBMCs or T cells enriched from blood (not recorded which).

The CDR3 reads CASKDRGPPGELFF. As DNA, the CDR3 is TGTGCCAGCAAGGACAGGGGGCCTCCGGGGGAGCTGTTTTTT. The chain has TRBV2 and TRBJ2-2; TRBD1 matches 11 bases. The germline gives CDR1 SNHLY, CDR2 FYNNEI. This CDR3 region has 14 residues. Trimming removed 7 bases from V and 8 bases from J; junction bases left unmatched: 6.